Listed below are T cell receptor beta chains from one sample, sequenced in a study of blood T cell repertoires in COVID-19. Libraries were prepared by immunoSEQ multiplex PCR; TCRdb keeps only in-frame clonotypes and omits some of them. This table has 150,000 or so clones, around 85% appearing once. The specimen was peripheral blood. These receptors all stem from a human donor with acute or convalescent COVID-19. The donor label of this sample is uncertain. The CDR3 runs from the conserved cysteine through the conserved F or W. D genes are given only for firm matches. Some rows have no size entry. The others give once, few or many, or a class for an expanded clone.

j_gene	v_gene	abundance	d_gene	CDR3aa	CDR3nt
TRBJ2-1	TRBV15	.	TRBD1	CATSRDPTGVGEQFF	TGTGCCACCAGCAGAGATCCGACAGGGGTTGGTGAGCAGTTCTTC
TRBJ1-5	TRBV7-2	.	.	CASSLAWGGNQPQHF	TGTGCCAGCAGCTTAGCGTGGGGGGGCAATCAGCCCCAGCATTTT
TRBJ2-5	TRBV24-1	.	TRBD2	CATSGTFSGASTETQYF	TGTGCCACCAGTGGAACCTTTAGCGGGGCCTCGACAGAGACCCAGTACTTC
TRBJ1-2	TRBV6-5	.	TRBD1	CASSTGQTYGYTF	TGTGCCAGCAGCACGGGACAGACTTATGGCTACACCTTC
TRBJ2-7	TRBV5-4	.	TRBD2	CASSLTSGEQYF	TGTGCCAGCAGCTTAACTAGCGGGGAGCAGTACTTC
TRBJ2-3	TRBV19	.	TRBD2	CASSIGAGGPGTQYF	TGTGCCAGTAGTATAGGAGCGGGGGGGCCAGGTACGCAGTATTTT
TRBJ2-1	TRBV7-8	.	.	CASSLSGTQQFF	TGTGCCAGCAGCTTATCCGGGACACAGCAGTTCTTC
TRBJ1-6	TRBV9	.	TRBD1	CASSAYRGLLNSPLHF	TGTGCCAGCAGCGCCTACAGGGGGCTCTTGAATTCACCCCTCCACTTT
TRBJ1-2	TRBV28	.	.	CASSSRRDYGYTF	TGTGCCAGCAGTAGCCGCAGGGACTATGGCTACACCTTC
TRBJ2-1	TRBV11-2	.	TRBD2	CASSHQAGVAYNEQFF	TGTGCCAGCAGCCACCAAGCGGGGGTCGCCTACAATGAGCAGTTCTTC
TRBJ1-5	TRBV27	.	TRBD1	CASRNRGVNQPQHF	TGTGCCAGCAGAAACAGGGGCGTCAATCAGCCCCAGCATTTT
TRBJ1-3	TRBV6-6	.	.	CASSRGTNVAGNTIYF	TGTGCCAGCAGTCGCGGGACAAACGTCGCTGGAAACACCATATATTTT
TRBJ1-6	TRBV7-2	.	TRBD1	CASSLAGTGGSYNSPLHF	TGTGCCAGCAGCTTAGCAGGGACAGGGGGCTCCTATAATTCACCCCTCCACTTT
TRBJ1-1	TRBV5-4	.	TRBD1	CASSFLPQGRNTEAFF	TGTGCCAGCAGCTTCCTACCACAGGGGAGGAATACTGAAGCTTTCTTT
TRBJ2-5	TRBV5-1	.	.	CASSSGGVETQYF	TGCGCCAGCAGCTCTGGAGGGGTTGAGACCCAGTACTTC
TRBJ1-3	TRBV27	.	.	CASSLSEGAGNTIYF	TGTGCCAGCAGTTTATCGGAAGGGGCTGGAAACACCATATATTTT
TRBJ1-5	TRBV7-6	.	TRBD1	CASSLTGQGSRNQPQHF	TGTGCCAGCAGCTTAACGGGACAGGGTTCACGCAATCAGCCCCAGCATTTT
TRBJ1-1	TRBV7-2	.	.	CASSPPSGRGRNTEAFF	TGTGCCAGCAGCCCCCCATCCGGGCGGGGAAGGAACACTGAAGCTTTCTTT
TRBJ1-2	TRBV12-3/TRBV12-4	.	.	CASSLTDPGGYTF	TGTGCCAGCAGCTTGACCGACCCGGGGGGCTACACCTTC
TRBJ2-3	TRBV14	.	.	CASSPWTSYTDTQYF	TGTGCCAGCAGCCCGTGGACTTCCTACACAGATACGCAGTATTTT
TRBJ1-4	TRBV23-1	.	.	CASSHPHPRDEVANEKLFF	TGCGCCAGCAGTCACCCCCATCCCAGGGATGAGGTAGCTAATGAAAAACTGTTTTTT
TRBJ1-1	TRBV18	once	.	CASSPLDKGNTEAFF	TGTGCCAGCTCACCATTAGACAAAGGGAACACTGAAGCTTTCTTT
TRBJ1-6	TRBV24-1	.	TRBD1	CATAGPGQVNSPLHF	TGTGCCACAGCTGGCCCGGGACAGGTCAATTCACCCCTCCACTTT
TRBJ1-1	TRBV6-5	.	TRBD1	CASSLQGWGMNTEAFF	TGTGCCAGCAGTTTACAGGGGTGGGGGATGAACACTGAAGCTTTCTTT
TRBJ2-1	TRBV7-7	.	TRBD1	CASSPGQGRSDEQFF	TGTGCCAGCAGTCCCGGACAGGGACGGTCCGATGAGCAGTTCTTC
TRBJ2-4	TRBV24-1	.	.	CATSDSTGRNIQYF	TGTGCCACCAGTGATTCGACAGGGAGGAACATTCAGTACTTC
TRBJ2-1	TRBV10-2	once	TRBD2	CASSESMLSSGGYNEQFF	TGCGCCAGCAGTGAGTCGATGCTATCTAGCGGGGGATACAATGAGCAGTTCTTC
TRBJ1-1	TRBV3-1/TRBV3-2	once	.	CASSQGGGGGAFF	TGTGCCAGCAGCCAAGGTGGCGGCGGGGGAGCTTTCTTT
TRBJ2-1	TRBV9	.	TRBD2	CASSVARSGAYNEQFF	TGTGCCAGCAGCGTAGCGAGGAGCGGGGCCTACAATGAGCAGTTCTTC
TRBJ1-4	TRBV4-2	.	.	CASSQGGRRGSEKLFF	TGTGCCAGCAGCCAAGGAGGTCGAAGGGGTTCTGAAAAACTGTTTTTT
TRBJ1-3	TRBV19	few	TRBD1	CASQTGGSGNTIYF	TGTGCCAGCCAGACAGGGGGCTCTGGAAACACCATATATTTT
TRBJ2-3	TRBV5-5	.	TRBD2	CASSGEGLAGGTTSTDTQYF	TGTGCCAGCAGCGGGGAGGGACTAGCGGGGGGTACTACTAGCACAGATACGCAGTATTTT
TRBJ2-4	TRBV4-2	.	TRBD2	CASSQDRAGGPGKNIQYF	TGTGCCAGCAGCCAAGATAGGGCGGGGGGGCCAGGCAAAAACATTCAGTACTTC
TRBJ1-5	TRBV6-6	.	TRBD1	CASSGDRAIGNQPQHF	TGTGCCAGCAGTGGGGACAGGGCTATAGGCAATCAGCCCCAGCATTTT
TRBJ2-7	TRBV4-3	.	.	CASSQKGGGKQYF	TGCGCCAGCAGCCAAAAGGGGGGGGGAAAGCAGTACTTC
TRBJ2-2	TRBV5-1	.	TRBD1	CASSSTLTGGGTGELFF	TGCGCCAGCAGCTCGACATTAACAGGGGGCGGAACCGGGGAGCTGTTTTTT
TRBJ1-1	TRBV6-5	.	.	CASSPLGQGNTEAFF	TGTGCCAGCAGTCCCTTAGGCCAGGGGAACACTGAAGCTTTCTTT
TRBJ2-3	TRBV5-1	.	TRBD2	CASSSPRGSTDTQYF	TGCGCCAGCAGTTCTCCGCGGGGGAGCACAGATACGCAGTATTTT
TRBJ1-6	TRBV5-1	.	.	CASSLDGVGLNSPLHF	TGCGCCAGCAGCTTGGATGGTGTGGGGCTGAATTCACCCCTCCACTTT
TRBJ2-5	TRBV18	.	.	CASSARRQADETQYF	TGTGCCAGCTCAGCTCGACGACAGGCGGACGAGACCCAGTACTTC
TRBJ1-2	TRBV21-1	.	.	CASSKGGTYGYTF	TGTGCCAGCAGCAAAGGAGGTACCTATGGCTACACCTTC
TRBJ1-1	TRBV5-4	.	.	CASSLGREGNTEAFF	TGTGCCAGCAGCTTGGGGAGGGAGGGAAACACTGAAGCTTTCTTT
TRBJ2-5	TRBV7-6	.	.	CASSLAQPGGETQYF	TGTGCCAGCAGCTTAGCACAGCCCGGGGGAGAGACCCAGTACTTC
TRBJ1-5	TRBV24-1	.	.	CATSDLERNQPQHF	TGTGCCACCAGTGATTTGGAGAGGAATCAGCCCCAGCATTTT
TRBJ2-7	TRBV14	.	TRBD1	CASSDRTGTFSYEQYF	TGTGCCAGCAGCGACCGGACAGGGACATTTTCCTACGAGCAGTACTTC
TRBJ2-3	TRBV5-5	once	TRBD2	CASSSTSGADTQYF	TGTGCCAGCAGCTCGACTAGCGGGGCAGATACGCAGTATTTT